This TCR beta chain came from a study of T-cell reconstitution after alpha-beta-depleted transplantation in children. Library preparation (for TCRbeta) was performed with unique molecular identifiers. One entry per CDR3 protein, called by TCRdb with MiXCR from the PCR reads. The repertoire includes fewer than 1 million distinct CDR3 sequences, roughly 15% of them detected once, and approximately 4.5% sits in the top ten. This clonotype has just a few counts. This clonotype originated in a male patient under 18 who had a stem cell transplant for acute lymphoblastic leukemia, so the T cells may come from the graft donor. Sequenced here: PBMCs, mostly from graft donor cells, sampled 360 days after TCRalphabeta/CD19-depleted stem cell transplant.

CDR3 DNA: TGCGCCAGCAGCGCGGGACTAGCGAGATTCTCCTACAATGAGCAGTTCTTC. It translates to CASSAGLARFSYNEQFF. The V call is TRBV5-1, the J call TRBJ2-1, with 10 bases lining up with TRBD2. This CDR3 is 17 amino acids long. The germline gives CDR1 SGHRS, CDR2 YFSETQ. V was clipped by 4 bases and J by 0 bases; unmatched bases: 7.